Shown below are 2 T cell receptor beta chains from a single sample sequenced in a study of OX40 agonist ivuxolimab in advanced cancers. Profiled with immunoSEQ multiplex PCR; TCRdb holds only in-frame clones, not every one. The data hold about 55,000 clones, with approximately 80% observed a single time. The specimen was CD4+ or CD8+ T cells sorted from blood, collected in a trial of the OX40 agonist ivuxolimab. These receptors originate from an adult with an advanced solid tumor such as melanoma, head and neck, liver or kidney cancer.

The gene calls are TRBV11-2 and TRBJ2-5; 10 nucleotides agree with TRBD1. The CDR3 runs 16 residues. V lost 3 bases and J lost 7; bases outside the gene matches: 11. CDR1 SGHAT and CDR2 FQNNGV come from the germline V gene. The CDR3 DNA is TGTGCCAGCAGCTTGGCCGGGACAGGGGCAGGGGGGACCCAGTACTTC. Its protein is CASSLAGTGAGGTQYF.

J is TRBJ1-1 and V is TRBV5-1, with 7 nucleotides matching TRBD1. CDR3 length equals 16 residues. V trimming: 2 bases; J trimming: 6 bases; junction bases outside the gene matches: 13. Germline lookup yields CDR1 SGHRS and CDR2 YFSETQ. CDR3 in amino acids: CASSFESGYDRAEAFF. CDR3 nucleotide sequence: TGCGCCAGCAGCTTCGAATCCGGCTACGACAGGGCTGAAGCTTTCTTT. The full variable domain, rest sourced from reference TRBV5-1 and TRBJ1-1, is KAGVTQTPRYLIKTRGQQVTLSCSPISGHRSVSWYQQTPGQGLQFLFEYFSETQRNKGNFPGRFSGRQFSNSRSEMNVSTLELGDSALYLCASSFESGYDRAEAFFGQGTRLTVV.